The source of this T cell receptor beta chain is a study of cytomegalovirus exposure and HLA in healthy donors. Each donor's status was that of a healthy bone marrow donor. A multiplex PCR was run with 60 Vbeta primers and 13 Jbeta primers. The authors' processing: A follow-up analysis tallied approximately 85 million unique TCR beta chains, about 10 million shared. The method was immunoSEQ multiplex PCR; TCRdb's version includes in-frame clones alone and lacks a portion of them. Clone size and V and J calls were adopted from that table, with D and trimming inferred from the DNA. The sample includes some 110,000 clones, 76% of them seen just once. This TCR was recovered from a man aged 40-49 years in good health and CMV-seropositive. The sample was PBMCs.

DNA of the CDR3: TGTGCCAGCGCCTTAGGGACTTCTCCTCTGGGAGCTTTCTTT. The encoded protein is CASALGTSPLGAFF. This chain links TRBV2 with TRBJ1-1; perhaps TRBD1 as D (5 bases). Germline V CDR1 and CDR2: SNHLY, FYNNEI. Between the trimmed V and J ends, which lost 8 bases and 10 bases, there was a span of 23 bases. There are 14 residues in the CDR3.